The rows below give T cell receptor beta chains drawn from one sample of a study of blood T cell repertoires in COVID-19. Sequencing was performed with immunoSEQ multiplex PCR; in TCRdb, only in-frame clones are kept and a portion is missing. This repertoire shows around 60,000 clones, about four fifths found once; its top ten account for around 21%. Sequencing input: peripheral blood. Receptors were obtained from a young man with COVID-19, enrolled during active disease. Each CDR3 is given with its conserved first and last residue. The D gene is left open where the match is weak. Clone size is not always given. Where it is, it says once, few, many or a class for expanded clones.

clone_size j_call v_call d_call cdr3_nt cdr3_aa
NA TRBJ2-1 TRBV11-3 TRBD2 TGTGCCAGCAGCCTGTGGGGTAGCGGGAGTTTCAGCAATGAGCAGTTCTTC CASSLWGSGSFSNEQFF
NA TRBJ2-3 TRBV29-1 NA TGCAGCGTTGTGGGCCAGGGCTTTAGCACAGATACGCAGTATTTT CSVVGQGFSTDTQYF
NA TRBJ1-1 TRBV29-1 TRBD1 TGCAGCGCCATTAAACAGGGGGCCGAAGCTTTCTTT CSAIKQGAEAFF
NA TRBJ2-7 TRBV7-9 NA TGTGCCAGCAGCTGGGGGCTACCCTCCTACGAGCAGTACTTC CASSWGLPSYEQYF
NA TRBJ2-2 TRBV15 TRBD2 TGTGCCACCAGCATTGGACGGGAGGGGAGGGCCGGGGAGCTGTTTTTT CATSIGREGRAGELFF
NA TRBJ2-7 TRBV18 NA TGTGCCAGCTCACCTTGGTCGGACGAGCAGTACTTC CASSPWSDEQYF
NA TRBJ1-2 TRBV11-2 NA TGTGCCAGCAGCTTAGACCAGGGCGGCGGCTACACCTTC CASSLDQGGGYTF
NA TRBJ2-2 TRBV5-8 NA TGTGCCAGCAGCCCCGGGACCCAGGGGCCCGGGGAGCTGTTTTTT CASSPGTQGPGELFF
NA TRBJ2-3 TRBV7-9 NA TGTGCCAGCAGCTTATGGAGCGCAGATACGCAGTATTTT CASSLWSADTQYF
NA TRBJ2-1 TRBV11-3 NA TGTGCCAGCAGCGCACAGCTTAATGAGCAGTTCTTC CASSAQLNEQFF
NA TRBJ1-5 TRBV19 TRBD1 TGTGCCAGTAATGGACAGGGGTATAATCAGCCCCAGCATTTT CASNGQGYNQPQHF
NA TRBJ1-6 TRBV7-9 TRBD1 TGTGCCAGCAGCTTTCTCGGGACAGGGGCTTCACCCCTCCACTTT CASSFLGTGASPLHF
few TRBJ1-3 TRBV18 NA TGTGCCAGCTCACCACGAGAAGAGGCCATATATTTT CASSPREEAIYF
few TRBJ2-6 TRBV12-3/TRBV12-4 NA TGTGCCAGCCTTAGCTCTGGGGCCAACGTCCTGACTTTC CASLSSGANVLTF
NA TRBJ1-1 TRBV11-3 NA TGTGCCAGCAGGCGGGGGGGTTGGGACACTGAAGCTTTCTTT CASRRGGWDTEAFF
NA TRBJ2-7 TRBV6-5 TRBD1 TGTGCCAGCAGTTACCGGACAGGGAGTGGGTACGAGCAGTACTTC CASSYRTGSGYEQYF
NA TRBJ2-5 TRBV28 TRBD2 TGTGCCAGCAACGTATCGGGCAGGGAGGGAGAGACCCAGTACTTC CASNVSGREGETQYF
NA TRBJ1-1 TRBV19 NA TGTGCCAGTAGCTGGGACTCAATGAACACTGAAGCTTTCTTT CASSWDSMNTEAFF
few TRBJ1-1 TRBV2 NA TGTGCCAGCAGTGAATCTTGGGCCGTCAGCGAAGCTTTCTTT CASSESWAVSEAFF
NA TRBJ2-1 TRBV27 TRBD1 TGTGCCAGCAGTGTGGGACAGTTGTCCTACAATGAGCAGTTCTTC CASSVGQLSYNEQFF
NA TRBJ2-5 TRBV7-9 NA TGTGCCAGCAGCCAAGCCCAGGGAATCCAAGAGACCCAGTACTTC CASSQAQGIQETQYF
NA TRBJ1-1 TRBV10-1 NA TGCGCCAGCAGTGAGCCAGGTCGGGGTGAAGCTTTCTTT CASSEPGRGEAFF
NA TRBJ1-4 TRBV15 NA TGTGCCACCAGCAGAGATCAGCAGGCTTCCACAACTAATGAAAAACTGTTTTTT CATSRDQQASTTNEKLFF
NA TRBJ1-6 TRBV7-6 NA TGTGCCAGCAGCCAAAAACCCCACCAACTAGGGAGCTCCTATAATTCACCCCTCCACTTT CASSQKPHQLGSSYNSPLHF